This TCR beta chain was obtained from a study of blood T cell repertoires in COVID-19 (dated by TCRdb to about 2020). Looking at the study overall: The collaborator samples originated in the United States, Italy and Spain and spanned the acute and convalescent phases of COVID-19. The prospective study material was composed of cDNA or gDNA derived from T cells, B-cell-depleted T cells, or PBMCs. The dataset comprised deeply sampled blood TCRbeta repertoires from subjects exposed to, actively infected with, or recovered from COVID-19. The repertoires were made available in a free public database intended to serve as a resource for research on the immune response to SARS-CoV-2. The samples were drawn from two sources: the first 160 participants of the ongoing ImmuneRACE study, and 1,000 to 1,500 subjects contributed by 6 global collaborators. A de-identified subject ID, COVID-19 status, age in years and sex were almost always included in the sample metadata. Where available, HLA class I and class II types were taken from metadata supplied by the sample provider and were not determined by assay-based typing.

According to the germline V gene, CDR1 reads MGHRA and CDR2 reads YSYEKL. V has 1 base trimmed and J has 9 bases trimmed; junction bases matching no gene number 12. The CDR3 covers 16 residues, taking in both the cysteine and the phenylalanine. The kept DNA is CDR3 alone, 48 bases in frame from the first base. Study-level results and caveats: The quantity of clinical and demographic metadata differed by source and by participant and was supplied without curation.

Each collaborating institution followed its own protocols to collect whole blood in K2EDTA tubes. For TCRbeta analysis, collaborator samples were shipped as frozen whole blood, as isolated PBMCs, or as DNA extracted from either sample type. TCRbeta CDR3 regions were amplified from genomic DNA by means of the immunoSEQ Assay, a bias-controlled multiplex PCR. In the original analysis: Within the assay, amplification of reference gene primers was used to estimate how many nucleated cells each sample contained. Sequence reads were collapsed and filtered to measure the absolute abundance of every unique TCRbeta CDR3 rearrangement. Productive Simpson clonality was computed per sample as the square root of Simpson's diversity index over productive rearrangements. TCRdb took this table from immuneACCESS and kept in-frame rearrangements with V and J called. Such tables lack part of the clones; where checked against another copy, unresolved V genes explain under half of the gap, and the rest is unexplained. D and trimming were read from the DNA, whereas the V and J calls and clone size are those reported in that table. The sample table shows around 100,000 clones, and 85% to 90% are seen once. 5% of the sample is taken by the ten largest.

A remark on this clone: This receptor's antigen is unknown. Base qualities are missing; no much larger clone stands one base away.

Recombination joined TRBV4-1 with TRBJ1-5; 7 middle bases align to TRBD1. The sequencing input was peripheral blood. This TCR derives from a human donor in a cohort sampled during active COVID-19. The sequenced DNA: TGCGCCAGCAGCCAAGGGCCTGGGACAGAGAAGGGGCCCCAGCATTTT. This translates into CASSQGPGTEKGPQHF.